This T cell receptor (beta chain) was recorded in a study of shared clonotypes between healthy human individuals. Study-wide background: Participating donors consisted of a couple of women and three men aged 18 to 49. Per donor, CD8 memory used one plate, CD8 naive used two, CD4 memory used three and CD4 naive used three.

The table came from immunoSEQ multiplex PCR; TCRdb's copy has only in-frame clones and leaves some out. Among about 320,000 clones listed, around 87% were seen once. Germline values: CDR1 SEHNR, CDR2 FQNEAQ (reference sequence). Trimming took 1 base from V and 12 from J, leaving 22 bases between them. The CDR3 consists of 16 residues. The donors, healthy adults who were HIV-negative, had experienced no recent acute infections or vaccinations. The clonotype originates from a man younger than 35 in good health. Sequenced input: memory CD8+ T cells sorted from blood. The subset was: CD45RO+ cells pooled with CCR7-negative TemRA cells. V and J are TRBV7-9 and TRBJ2-1, with D unclear. The CDR3 here is CASSLGWAALRRRQFF. The CDR3 bases are TGTGCCAGCAGCTTAGGTTGGGCTGCGCTGCGTCGGAGGCAGTTCTTC. The full variable domain, rest sourced from reference TRBV7-9 and TRBJ2-1, is DTGVSQNPRHKITKRGQNVTFRCDPISEHNRLYWYRQTLGQGPEFLTYFQNEAQLEKSRLLSDRFSAERPKGSFSTLEIQRTEQGDSAMYLCASSLGWAALRRRQFFGPGTRLTVL.